This TCR beta chain was recovered during a study of beta chain features in type 1 diabetes. Only one heparinised blood draw was taken per donor, and its volume averaged around 100 mL. CD4+ naive, central memory, regulatory and stem cell-like memory cells were sorted via CD45RO/CCR7/CD25/CD127/CD95/CD27. TCRB transcripts that were expressed got sequenced, as all of the isolated RNA had been reverse transcribed. Measured with immunoSEQ multiplex PCR; TCRdb has only the in-frame clones, and not every one. The sample records 150,000 to 180,000 clones, 10% being singletons. This clone was observed a few times. Its antigen remains unidentified. Germline V CDR1 and CDR2: SGHAT, FQNNGV. This CDR3 region has 15 residues. The V segment lost 4 bases and the J segment 2 bases; nucleotides outside the gene matches: 6. Overall study findings and caveats: All four CD4+ subsets of Type 1 diabetes patients contained TCRB CDR3s that were moderately but significantly shorter.

This clonotype originated in a young man with type 1 diabetes. Sequenced input: central memory CD4+ T cells from blood. V usage is TRBV11-2 and J usage is TRBJ2-7; 9 bases line up with TRBD1. CDR3 DNA sequence: TGTGCCAGCAGCTCAATTCGGACAGGGGCCTACGAGCAGTACTTC. It specifies CASSSIRTGAYEQYF.